This TCR beta chain is from a study of blood T cell repertoires in COVID-19 (dated by TCRdb to 2020 to 2022). Some background on the complete study: Collaborator samples came from the United States, Italy and Spain and covered acute and convalescent phases of COVID-19. The prospective study material was composed of cDNA or gDNA derived from T cells, B-cell-depleted T cells, or PBMCs. The dataset comprised deeply sampled blood TCRbeta repertoires from subjects exposed to, actively infected with, or recovered from COVID-19. The repertoires were made available in a free public database intended to serve as a resource for research on the immune response to SARS-CoV-2. The samples were drawn from two sources: the first 160 participants of the ongoing ImmuneRACE study, and about 1,300 subjects contributed by 6 global collaborators. The sample metadata nearly always contained a de-identified subject ID, COVID-19 status, age in years and sex. Where HLA class I and class II types were available, the types were taken from metadata supplied by the sample provider, not from assay-based typing.

The immunoSEQ Assay, a bias-controlled multiplex PCR, was used to amplify TCRbeta CDR3 regions from genomic DNA. The original methods were these. The number of nucleated cells in each sample was estimated from the amplification of reference gene primers within the assay. To quantify the absolute abundance of each unique TCRbeta CDR3 rearrangement, sequence reads were collapsed and filtered. For each sample, productive Simpson clonality was calculated as the square root of Simpson's diversity index over productive rearrangements. TCRdb took this table from immuneACCESS and kept in-frame rearrangements with V and J called. Such tables lack part of the clones; where checked against another copy, unresolved V genes explain under half of the gap, and the rest is unexplained. That table supplies the V and J calls and clone size; D and trimming were determined from the DNA. For this sample the table gives some 270,000 clones, of which roughly 90% were detected only once. 2% to 2.5% of the sample rests with the top ten.

Per the germline V gene, LGHNA is the CDR1 and YNFKEQ is the CDR2. The CDR3 contains 14 residues, cysteine and phenylalanine counted. This entry keeps only the CDR3 DNA: 42 bases, framed from base 1. Trimming at the junction amounts to 1 base on V and 4 bases on J, and the germline ends lie 8 bases apart. This clone was detected once. Its recognized antigen is unknown. No clone much larger than this one lies a single base away; base qualities are absent. General findings and caveats noted by the study authors: The quantity of clinical and demographic metadata differed by source and by participant and was supplied without curation.

In Seattle, one collaborating source enrolled patients while the infection was active and tracked those patients longitudinally over the course of disease. Collaborating institutions collected whole blood in K2EDTA tubes following their own protocols. For TCRbeta analysis, collaborators shipped samples as frozen whole blood, isolated PBMCs, or DNA extracted from either of those sample types. The origin of this receptor is a woman aged 55-69 years with COVID-19, enrolled during active disease. The specimen sequenced was peripheral blood. The chain uses TRBV4-2 and TRBJ2-1; TRBD2 could be the D gene, as 6 bases match. The nucleotide sequence is TGTGCCAGCAGCCAAGTGGGACTGTACAATGAGCAGTTCTTC. This is translated as CASSQVGLYNEQFF.